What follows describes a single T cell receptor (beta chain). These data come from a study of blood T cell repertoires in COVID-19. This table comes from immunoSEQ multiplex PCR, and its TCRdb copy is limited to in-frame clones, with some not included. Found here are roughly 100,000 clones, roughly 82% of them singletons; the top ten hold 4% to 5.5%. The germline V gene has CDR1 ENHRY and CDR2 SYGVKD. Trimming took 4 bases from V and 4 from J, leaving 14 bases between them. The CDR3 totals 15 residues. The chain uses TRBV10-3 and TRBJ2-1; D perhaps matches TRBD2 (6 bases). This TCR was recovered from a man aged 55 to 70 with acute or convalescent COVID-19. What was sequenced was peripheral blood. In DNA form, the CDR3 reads TGTGCCATCAGTGCTGGCGGGAAGGGTTACAATGAGCAGTTCTTC. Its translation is CAISAGGKGYNEQFF.